This TCR beta chain was recovered during a study of cytomegalovirus exposure and HLA in healthy donors. Overall study results and limits: In a later analysis, TCR beta V- and J-gene trimming was associated with a missense DCLRE1C variant. Usually a TCR sequence was rare, but some public TCRs were found in many donors. Upon later analysis, HLA-associated TCR beta chains proved more clonally expanded than other, equally common chains.

Germline trimming cut 7 bases from V and 4 bases from J; bases unmatched to any gene: 6. The CDR3 has 14 residues. Germline V gives CDR1 MNHNY, CDR2 SVGAGI (reference sequence). PCR amplification relied on 60 Vbeta primers (plus 13 Jbeta primers). The repertoire was sequenced with immunoSEQ multiplex PCR; TCRdb's copy has only in-frame clones and lacks some. Counted here are about 150,000 clones, more than 75% occurring once; the ten biggest clones make up 14%. As concerns this clone: Antigen: not known.

The TCR originated in a middle-aged woman in good health and CMV-seronegative. The sample comprised PBMCs. The J gene is TRBJ1-2, the V gene TRBV6-6; 10 bases are a match to TRBD1. CDR3: CASTPTGGIYGYTF. DNA of the CDR3: TGTGCCAGCACCCCGACAGGGGGCATCTATGGCTACACCTTC.